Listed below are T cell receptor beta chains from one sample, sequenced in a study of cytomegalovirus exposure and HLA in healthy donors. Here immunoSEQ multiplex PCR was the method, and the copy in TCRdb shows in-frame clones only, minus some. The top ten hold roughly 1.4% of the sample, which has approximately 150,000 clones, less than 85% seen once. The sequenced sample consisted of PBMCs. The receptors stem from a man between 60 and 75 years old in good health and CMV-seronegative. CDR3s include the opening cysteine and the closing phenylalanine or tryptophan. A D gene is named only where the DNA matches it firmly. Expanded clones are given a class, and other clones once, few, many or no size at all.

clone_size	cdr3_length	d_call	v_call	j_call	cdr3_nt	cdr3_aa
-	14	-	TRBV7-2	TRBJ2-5	TGTGCCAGCAGCGGAGGGTGGGGTCAAGAGACCCAGTACTTC	CASSGGWGQETQYF
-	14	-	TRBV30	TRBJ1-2	TGTGCCTGGAGTGTACTGGAGGGACTCTATGGCTACACCTTC	CAWSVLEGLYGYTF
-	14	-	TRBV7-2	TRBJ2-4	TGTGCCAGCAGCTCGACAGGGAGGTGGAACATTCAGTACTTC	CASSSTGRWNIQYF
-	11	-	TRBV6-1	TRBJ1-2	TGTGCCAGCACAGTGAACTATGGCTACACCTTC	CASTVNYGYTF
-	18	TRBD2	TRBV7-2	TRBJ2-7	TGTGCCAGCAGCTTTCCTGGGGGTGGCGGGAGAAACCCCTACGAGCAGTACTTC	CASSFPGGGGRNPYEQYF
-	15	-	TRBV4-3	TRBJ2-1	TGCGCCAGCAGCCAAGATAGCGGAGCCTACAATGAGCAGTTCTTC	CASSQDSGAYNEQFF
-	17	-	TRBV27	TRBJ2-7	TGTGCCAGCAGACTGGGTAGGATTGGACTAAGCTCCTACGAGCAGTACTTC	CASRLGRIGLSSYEQYF
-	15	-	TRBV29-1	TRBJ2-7	TGCAGCGTTGAAGGTATTGCTAACCGTATCAGCGAGCAGTACTTC	CSVEGIANRISEQYF
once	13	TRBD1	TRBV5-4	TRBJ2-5	TGTGCCAGCAGTTACACAGGGGAAGAGACCCAGTACTTC	CASSYTGEETQYF
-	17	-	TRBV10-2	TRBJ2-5	TGCGCCAGCAGTGAGTCAGGAAGCGGAGGATTCCAAGAGACCCAGTACTTC	CASSESGSGGFQETQYF
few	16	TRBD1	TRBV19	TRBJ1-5	TGTGCCAGTAGTATTTTCCTGCAGGGGGGCAATCAGCCCCAGCATTTT	CASSIFLQGGNQPQHF
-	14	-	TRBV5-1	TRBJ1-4	TGCGCCAGCAGCTTGTTCCAGGGAGGAGAAAAACTGTTTTTT	CASSLFQGGEKLFF
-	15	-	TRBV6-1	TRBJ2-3	TGTGCCAGCAGTGACGGCGGGGACAGCACAGATACGCAGTATTTT	CASSDGGDSTDTQYF
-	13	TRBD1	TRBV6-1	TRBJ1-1	TGTGCCAGCATTTCAGCCGGGACAGGGGAAGCTTTCTTT	CASISAGTGEAFF
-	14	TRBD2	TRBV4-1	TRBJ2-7	TGCGCCAGCCGCCGCGGGAGGACCTCCTACGAGCAGTACTTC	CASRRGRTSYEQYF
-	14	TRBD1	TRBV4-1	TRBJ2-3	TGCGCCAGCAGCGCGGACAGGGGTGCAGATACGCAGTATTTT	CASSADRGADTQYF
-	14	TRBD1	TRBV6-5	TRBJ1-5	TGTGCCAGTGCCGGACAGGGAAGTCGGCAGCCCCAGCATTTT	CASAGQGSRQPQHF
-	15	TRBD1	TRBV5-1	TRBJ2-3	TGCGCCAGCAGCACCGGGACAGGGGTCACAGATACGCAGTATTTT	CASSTGTGVTDTQYF
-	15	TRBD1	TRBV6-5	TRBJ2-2	TGTGCCAGCAGTTTTTCAGGGGGAAATACCGGGGAGCTGTTTTTT	CASSFSGGNTGELFF
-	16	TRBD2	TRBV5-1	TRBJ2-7	TGCGCCAGCAGCTTGGCCGGGGGGAGTGAGTCCTACGAGCAGTACTTC	CASSLAGGSESYEQYF
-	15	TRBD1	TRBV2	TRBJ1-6	TGTGCCAGCAGTGATCTAAGGACAGGGTATTCACCCCTCCACTTT	CASSDLRTGYSPLHF
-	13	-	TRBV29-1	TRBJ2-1	TGCAGCGCCACACCCCTCTCCTACAATGAGCAGTTCTTC	CSATPLSYNEQFF
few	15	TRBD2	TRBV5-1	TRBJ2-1	TGCGCCAGCAGCTTAAGCGGGGCCTCCTACAATGAGCAGTTCTTC	CASSLSGASYNEQFF
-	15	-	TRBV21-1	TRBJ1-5	TGTGCCAGCAGCAAAAGCCGGGGTCGCAATCAGCCCCAGCATTTT	CASSKSRGRNQPQHF
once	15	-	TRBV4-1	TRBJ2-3	TGCGCCAGCAGCCAAGACAGGGGTACCACAGATACGCAGTATTTT	CASSQDRGTTDTQYF
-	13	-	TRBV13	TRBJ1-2	TGTGCCAGCAGCTACACTGCCCGGGGTGGCTACACCTTC	CASSYTARGGYTF